The following is a TCR beta chain sequence with its context. The germline gives CDR1 DFQATT, CDR2 SNEGSKA (reference sequence). This CDR3 has 14 residues. V shed 4 bases and J shed 6 bases, with 18 bases lying between them. This sample stems from a study of T cells in Graves' hyperthyroidism and ophthalmopathy. The overall study: Any treatment followed the collection of peripheral blood at initial diagnosis.

RNA transcripts served as the template for amplifying TCR beta CDR3 regions. First-round RT-PCR of the TCR CDR3 relied on the HTBI primer set. TCRdb fed the multiplex PCR reads into MiXCR, producing one record per CDR3 protein. This table holds 550,000 to 800,000 distinct CDR3 sequences, 16% found once. Patients counted as stable if ophthalmopathy did not develop within 18 months. This receptor was taken from a man between 18 and 35 years old with Graves' hyperthyroidism. The rearrangement uses TRBV20-1 and TRBJ1-2; D is uncertain. Sequencing used blood. The CDR3 nucleotides read TGCAGTGCTAAAGACGGACGGCCAACTCATGGCTACACCTTC. It yields the protein CSAKDGRPTHGYTF.